This T cell receptor beta chain was documented in a study of human T cells and chemical hapten exposure. CDR3 length: 16 residues. V lost 2 bases, J lost 0 bases, and 10 bases lay in between. Germline lookup yields CDR1 SEHNR and CDR2 FQNEAQ (reference sequence). Time point denoted: patch test 1, 2 weeks after DPC sensitization. Treatment noted: therapeutic diphenylcyclopropenone sensitization with weekly scalp DPC. Individual cDNA molecules (in the library) carried attached unique molecular identifiers. TCRdb processed the RACE reads anew with MiXCR; each CDR3 protein has one entry. The data show some 94,000 distinct CDR3 sequences, around an eighth seen once.

The chain combines TRBV7-9 with TRBJ2-2; TRBD1 or TRBD2 may be the D gene (5 bases each). The sequence derives from a woman aged 40 to 50 with alopecia areata. Some clones in this sample may be carry-over from other donors' samples. Sequencing was performed on whole blood, taken in connection with sensitization to the hapten diphenylcyclopropenone (DPC). In nucleotides, the CDR3 is TGTGCCAGCAGCTTAATGGGGGTTACGAACACCGGGGAGCTGTTTTTT. Translated: CASSLMGVTNTGELFF.